Each of the 21 T cell receptor beta chains below was sequenced from the same sample in a study of cytomegalovirus exposure and HLA in healthy donors. Both 60 Vbeta primers and 13 Jbeta primers went into the PCR. The assay was immunoSEQ multiplex PCR, and TCRdb's table has in-frame clones only and misses some. In all, the sample yields roughly 71,000 clones. Sequenced material: PBMCs. These receptor sequences come from a woman aged 40 to 50 in good health and CMV-seropositive.

The CDR3 DNA is TGTGCCAGCAGTTCCCGAACTGGGAACACTGAAGCTTTCTTT. Its protein is CASSSRTGNTEAFF. The chain combines TRBV25-1 with TRBJ1-1, with D uncertain. The CDR3 length is 14 residues. Per the germline V gene, CDR1 is MGHDK and CDR2 is SYGVNS. Trimming shortened V by 5 bases and J by 1 base, and 11 bases separated the two germline ends.

CDR3 amino acids: CASRGGRYGGVYQPQHF. The CDR3 DNA follows: TGCGCCAGCAGAGGGGGGAGGTACGGGGGGGTTTATCAGCCCCAGCATTTT. This chain links TRBV10-1 with TRBJ1-5; the D gene is possibly TRBD1 (6 bases). The V gene's germline CDR1 is WNHNN and CDR2 SYGVQD (reference sequence). The CDR3 contains 17 residues. Trimming pared 6 bases from V and 5 bases from J, leaving 23 bases between.

The V and J genes are TRBV4-1 and TRBJ2-3; D is possibly TRBD2 (5 bases). This CDR3 spans 17 amino acids. Germline values: CDR1 MGHRA, CDR2 YSYEKL. The V and J ends lost 2 bases and 0 bases respectively, with 15 bases between them. The CDR3 protein is CASSQKASPRSTDTQYF. The CDR3 DNA sequence: TGCGCCAGCAGCCAAAAGGCTAGCCCGCGGAGCACAGATACGCAGTATTTT.

The V gene is TRBV13, the J gene TRBJ1-6, with no clear D. The CDR3 is made up of 17 amino acids. Germline CDR1 PRHDT, CDR2 FYEKMQ (reference sequence). V lost 0 bases and J 7 bases, leaving 16 bases between the germline ends. CDR3 region: CASSLGLSGTTNSPLHF. In DNA, the CDR3 is TGTGCCAGCAGCTTAGGCCTGTCGGGTACCACCAATTCACCCCTCCACTTT.

The V and J genes are TRBV27 and TRBJ2-1, with D possibly TRBD1 on 5 matching bases. V shed 3 bases and J shed 5 bases, with 8 bases lying between them. The CDR3 contains 13 residues. The germline V gene has CDR1 MNHEY and CDR2 SMNVEV (reference sequence). CDR3 bases: TGTGCCAGCAGTTTTGCAGGGAACAATGAGCAGTTCTTC. This codes for CASSFAGNNEQFF.

This chain uses TRBV6-5 with TRBJ1-2; tentative D call: TRBD1 (5 bases). CDR1 and CDR2 from the germline V gene are MNHEY and SVGAGI. This CDR3 has 13 amino acids. V dropped 6 bases and J dropped 2 bases, with 10 bases sitting between them. The CDR3 nucleotides are TGTGCCAGCAGCTCCCAGGGCAACTATGGCTACACCTTC. Protein: CASSSQGNYGYTF.

J is TRBJ2-5 and V is TRBV4-2; 10 nucleotides match TRBD2. This CDR3 comprises 16 residues. Germline V gene lookup returns CDR1 LGHNA and CDR2 YNFKEQ. With 1 base clipped from V and 4 bases from J, the junction kept 6 bases outside the gene matches. CDR3 region: CASSQGPAGGPETQYF. In DNA, the CDR3 is TGTGCCAGCAGCCAAGGACCAGCGGGAGGGCCAGAGACCCAGTACTTC.

V gene TRBV5-4 combines with J gene TRBJ1-2; 7 bases map to TRBD1. The V segment lost 0 bases and the J segment 8 bases; nucleotides outside the gene matches: 10. Per germline, CDR1 SGHNT and CDR2 YYREEE (reference sequence). This CDR3 contains 15 residues. This CDR3 reads CASSLDPGQGGGYTF. As DNA, the CDR3 is TGTGCCAGCAGCTTGGACCCGGGGCAGGGGGGAGGCTACACCTTC. Full variable domain (outside the CDR3, taken from reference TRBV5-4 and TRBJ1-2): ETGVTQSPTHLIKTRGQQVTLRCSSQSGHNTVSWYQQALGQGPQFIFQYYREEENGRGNFPPRFSGLQFPNYSSELNVNALELDDSALYLCASSLDPGQGGGYTFGSGTRLTVV.

The chain links TRBV4-2 to TRBJ2-2; 12 bases align to TRBD2. The CDR3 has 18 amino acids. The junction had 7 bases not matched to a gene; V was cut back by 1 base and J by 4 bases. Germline V gene sequence: CDR1 LGHNA, CDR2 YNFKEQ. CDR3 bases: TGTGCCAGCAGCCAAGTGCTAGCGGGAGGGCCGGCCACCGGGGAGCTGTTTTTT. Protein product: CASSQVLAGGPATGELFF.

The J gene is TRBJ1-2, the V gene TRBV7-2, with D perhaps TRBD1 (6 bases). CDR1 SGHTA and CDR2 FQGNSA come from the germline V gene. Trimming cost V 4 bases and J 2 bases, with 11 bases left between them. CDR3 length: 14 residues. The chain's CDR3 is CASSSTGLNYGYTF. The CDR3 DNA reads as TGTGCCAGCAGCTCTACAGGGTTGAACTATGGCTACACCTTC.

The rearrangement joins TRBV7-2 to TRBJ1-2; 8 bases line up with TRBD1. With 4 bases clipped from V and 0 bases from J, the junction kept 1 base outside the gene matches. There are 14 residues in the CDR3. Per germline, CDR1 SGHTA and CDR2 FQGNSA. CDR3 region: CASSSQGANYGYTF. In nucleotides, the CDR3 is TGTGCCAGCAGCTCACAGGGGGCTAACTATGGCTACACCTTC.

The rearrangement uses TRBV6-5 and TRBJ2-3; TRBD2 aligns across 10 bases. The J segment lost 5 bases and the V segment lost 6 bases, leaving 8 bases of the junction unmatched. This CDR3 comprises 15 residues. CDR1 and CDR2 (germline): MNHEY, SVGAGI. The CDR3 loop reads CASRRPSGSIDTQYF. The CDR3 nucleotides read TGTGCCAGCAGGCGTCCTAGCGGGAGTATAGATACGCAGTATTTT.

The chain has TRBV15 and TRBJ1-2; TRBD1 matches 10 bases. V lost 3 bases to trimming and J lost 7 bases; unmatched junction nucleotides: 5. The CDR3 loop spans 14 amino acids. Germline V gene lookup returns CDR1 LNHNV and CDR2 YYDKDF (reference sequence). This CDR3 reads CATSSFRTGGGYTF. CDR3 DNA sequence: TGTGCCACCAGCAGCTTTCGGACAGGGGGTGGCTACACCTTC.

The CDR3 DNA reads as TGTGCCAGCAGCTTAGATATTTCCCTAGGCAATGAGCAGTTCTTC. Amino acid sequence: CASSLDISLGNEQFF. The chain joins TRBV11-2 to TRBJ2-1; D is ambiguous. Germline CDR1 reads SGHAT; CDR2 reads FQNNGV. The CDR3 loop spans 15 amino acids. Between the trimmed V and J ends, which lost 0 bases and 6 bases, there was a span of 12 bases.

With regard to this clone: It is likely a read error, because the conserved phenylalanine at the end of the CDR3 is missing. V is TRBV6-1 and J is TRBJ2-7, with 9 positions matching TRBD1. This CDR3 spans 15 amino acids. CDR1 is MNHNS and CDR2 is SASEGT in the germline V gene. CDR3 coding DNA: TGTGCCAGCAGTGAAGAGGTAACAGGGGGCTACGGGCAGTACTCC. Translation gives CASSEEVTGGYGQYS.

The chain links TRBV19 to TRBJ1-4; TRBD1 matches at 8 bases. V lost 7 bases, J lost 7 bases, and 14 bases stayed unmatched. Germline values: CDR1 LNHDA, CDR2 SQIVND (reference sequence). This CDR3 contains 16 residues. The CDR3 coding sequence is TGTGCCAGTACCCCCGAAGGACAGGGTCCAAGTGAAAAACTGTTTTTT. It codes for CASTPEGQGPSEKLFF.

The chain is built from TRBV7-9 and TRBJ2-7; TRBD1 matches at 7 bases. Per the germline V gene, CDR1 is SEHNR and CDR2 is FQNEAQ (reference sequence). The length of the CDR3 is 15 residues. V lost 4 bases and J lost 4; bases outside the gene matches: 10. In DNA form, the CDR3 reads TGTGCCAGCAGCTCGTTCACCGGGACAGCATACGAGCAGTACTTC. This gives the protein CASSSFTGTAYEQYF.

The genes are TRBV7-2 and TRBJ1-5; maybe TRBD1 (5 bases). Germline CDR1 SGHTA, CDR2 FQGNSA. Trimming shortened V by 5 bases and J by 4 bases, and 21 bases separated the two germline ends. The CDR3 spans 17 residues. CDR3 sequence (DNA): TGTGCCAGCAGCGAGACGAGCCGAAGGGGCGATAATCAGCCCCAGCATTTT. Translated, it gives CASSETSRRGDNQPQHF.

This sequence joins TRBV5-1 and TRBJ1-1, with TRBD1 as a possible D gene (6 bases). V lost 0 bases and J lost 0, with 18 bases in between. Germline-derived CDR1 and CDR2 are SGHRS and YFSETQ. This CDR3 is 18 amino acids long. The CDR3 bases are TGCGCCAGCAGCTTGGAGGGGGGGTTGAAGGTGATGAACACTGAAGCTTTCTTT. This gives the protein CASSLEGGLKVMNTEAFF.

The chain uses TRBV6-5 and TRBJ1-2, with 7 bases lining up with TRBD1. Germline V gene lookup returns CDR1 MNHEY and CDR2 SVGAGI. The CDR3 sequence is 13 residues long. Losses at the gene ends were 5 bases for V and 3 bases for J; bases not matched to a gene: 3. The CDR3 DNA is TGTGCCAGCAGTAGACAGGGATACTATGGCTACACCTTC. Amino acid sequence: CASSRQGYYGYTF.

V usage is TRBV6-5 and J usage is TRBJ2-5, with D perhaps TRBD2 (6 bases). Near its end, the DNA agrees better with TRBJ2-7, so the J call may be wrong. The CDR3 loop spans 15 amino acids. The germline V gene encodes CDR1 MNHEY and CDR2 SVGAGI. CDR3 coding DNA: TGTGCCAGCAGTTACCCGGAGGGGCCCTCCTACGAGCAGTACTTC. The encoded protein is CASSYPEGPSYEQYF.